This TCR beta chain stems from a study of beta chain features in type 1 diabetes. Study context: Patients did not differ from healthy donors in age, gender or cell yield. Study-level findings and limits: In type 1 diabetes patients, VDJ junctions had fewer insertions; deletions at these junctions were more frequent.

This clone was found a few times. Its cognate antigen is unknown. This CDR3 is built from 15 residues. V lost 2 bases to trimming and J lost 0 bases; unmatched junction nucleotides: 5. The germline V gene has CDR1 SQVTM and CDR2 ANQGSEA. Averaging about 116 mL, one heparinised blood draw came from each individual donor. A CD45RO/CCR7/CD25/CD127/CD95/CD27 panel sorted naive, central memory, regulatory and stem cell-like memory CD4+ cells. Expressed TCRB transcripts were sequenced because the entire RNA isolate underwent reverse transcription. Some clones are missing from TCRdb's copy, which holds only in-frame ones; the method was immunoSEQ multiplex PCR. The data show approximately 470,000 clones, around 30% seen once.

This clonotype was sampled from a man aged 18-30 years in good health. The chain is built from TRBV29-1 and TRBJ2-3; 7 positions match TRBD2. The specimen was naive CD4+ T cells from blood. In DNA, the CDR3 is TGCAGCGTTGAACGACTAGCAACAAGCACAGATACGCAGTATTTT. Its protein is CSVERLATSTDTQYF.